This TCR beta chain stems from a study of breast tumors, draining lymph nodes, adjacent tissues. Findings and limits, study-wide: Data only fit, rather than demonstrated, lymph node origin of most tumor T cells. Tumor TCR diversity was below lymph nodes but above nontumor tissue.

Axillary draining lymph nodes of breast cancer patients supplied the node samples. Trimming took 7 bases from V and 4 from J, leaving 17 bases between them. The V gene's germline CDR1 is SGHRS and CDR2 YFSETQ. The CDR3 covers 14 residues. At least ten counts were recorded for this clonotype. No antigen is known for it. MiXCR was run by TCRdb on the multiplex PCR reads, yielding one entry per CDR3 protein. The sample carries about 110,000 distinct CDR3 sequences, about 30% recorded once. The material sequenced was axillary lymph node tissue. This TCR was sampled from a female donor with breast cancer. Some clones in this sample may be carry-over from other donors' samples. This chain joins TRBV5-1 and TRBJ1-2, with D maybe TRBD1 (5 bases). The CDR3: CASSTEAGTYGYTF. The CDR3 DNA reads as TGCGCCAGCTCAACCGAGGCAGGGACCTATGGCTACACCTTC.